What follows are 17 T cell receptor beta chains derived from one specimen sequenced in a study of PD-L1 blockade in urothelial cancer (dated by TCRdb to about 2017). The library was obtained by the immunoSEQ multiplex PCR assay. TCRdb's version of the immuneACCESS table is confined to in-frame rearrangements and falls short of the full clone set. An unresolved V gene accounts for under half of the shortfall where checked; the remainder is of unknown origin. The sample includes some 120,000 clones, with about 88% observed a single time. The ten most abundant clones make up 3.2% of the sample. Per the publication, the time point label means: pretreatment peripheral blood. The sample consisted of PBMCs, taken around atezolizumab (anti-PD-L1) treatment. These receptors were taken from a man aged 50 to 60 with urothelial cancer.

This rearrangement joins TRBV6-6 to TRBJ1-4; D possibly corresponds to TRBD1 (5 bases). Germline V gene sequence: CDR1 MNHNY, CDR2 SVGAGI (reference sequence). This CDR3 is 14 amino acids long. Trimming cost V 7 bases and J 11 bases, with 20 bases left between them. The CDR3 protein is CASTPDLMGLKLFF. The CDR3 nucleotides read TGTGCCAGCACCCCGGATCTAATGGGGCTGAAACTGTTTTTT.

The chain joins TRBV7-2 to TRBJ2-7; 9 positions agree with TRBD2. CDR3 length equals 15 residues. Germline V CDR1 and CDR2: SGHTA, FQGNSA. With 5 bases clipped from V and 3 bases from J, the junction kept 8 bases outside the gene matches. This CDR3 is CASSLSSGDRYEQYF. The CDR3 region has the DNA TGTGCCAGCAGCCTATCTAGCGGGGATCGCTACGAGCAGTACTTC.

The chain carries TRBV2 and TRBJ1-2, with no clear D. The CDR3 spans 13 residues. The germline V gene encodes CDR1 SNHLY and CDR2 FYNNEI. The germline V and J ends were trimmed by 2 bases and 8 bases, with 12 bases remaining between them. In nucleotides, the CDR3 is TGTGCCAGCAGTGAACAGCTTACGGGAGGCTACACCTTC. Translated, it gives CASSEQLTGGYTF.

The chain combines TRBV7-8 with TRBJ1-6, with a possible D match to TRBD1 (6 bases). This CDR3 is 14 amino acids long. Trimming left V 5 bases short and J 15 bases short, with 20 bases between. The germline gives CDR1 SGHVS, CDR2 FQNEAQ. The CDR3 DNA sequence: TGTGCCAGCAGCGTAGACAACCGGCGGGGGCACCTCCACTTT. This encodes CASSVDNRRGHLHF.

This sequence joins TRBV5-1 and TRBJ2-1; D is uncertain. Trimming removed 5 bases at V and 0 bases at J, with 12 bases between. The CDR3 has 15 residues. Germline V gene data show CDR1 as SGHRS and CDR2 as YFSETQ. The CDR3 here is CASRPTTSSYNEQFF. The CDR3 nucleotides are TGCGCCAGCAGACCTACTACGAGCTCCTACAATGAGCAGTTCTTC.

V and J are TRBV10-3 and TRBJ2-2; TRBD2 aligns across 7 bases. J was trimmed by 5 bases and V by 2 bases; bases with no gene match: 8. Germline loops: CDR1 ENHRY, CDR2 SYGVKD. The length of the CDR3 is 16 residues. CDR3 sequence reads: CAISEVEGGWTGELFF. Here the CDR3 DNA reads TGTGCCATCAGTGAGGTCGAGGGAGGGTGGACCGGGGAGCTGTTTTTT.

The chain joins TRBV28 to TRBJ2-7, with D perhaps TRBD2 (5 bases). Trimming shortened V by 3 bases and J by 2 bases, and 14 bases separated the two germline ends. The CDR3 sequence is 15 residues long. Germline V gives CDR1 MDHEN, CDR2 SYDVKM. For the CDR3, the DNA is TGTGCCAGCAGTTTTACGGGGAACACGGCCTACGAGCAGTACTTC. It specifies CASSFTGNTAYEQYF.

This chain uses TRBV4-1 with TRBJ1-4; no clear D gene. Germline V gene sequence: CDR1 MGHRA, CDR2 YSYEKL. The CDR3 runs 14 residues. V dropped 5 bases and J dropped 5 bases, with 12 bases sitting between them. CDR3 sequence: CASSEGYFNEKLFF. DNA for the CDR3: TGCGCCAGCAGCGAAGGATACTTCAATGAAAAACTGTTTTTT.

Worth noting for this clone: A read error may account for a junction end that differs from germline. V gene TRBV7-7 combines with J gene TRBJ2-2, with TRBD1 as a possible D gene (6 bases). Germline V gene data show CDR1 as SSHAT and CDR2 as FNYEAQ (reference sequence). The CDR3 is 15 residues long. As DNA, the CDR3 is TGTGCTAGCAGCTTAGGGGGAGTTGGCACCGGGGAGCTGTTTTTT. This codes for CASSLGGVGTGELFF.

The rearrangement uses TRBV4-2 and TRBJ2-1, with TRBD2 identical over 8 bases. Unmatched junction bases numbered 11, after V lost 1 base and J lost 3 bases. Per germline, CDR1 LGHNA and CDR2 YNFKEQ. The CDR3 runs to 18 residues. CDR3 residues: CASSQVPGGAADYNEQFF. CDR3 coding DNA: TGTGCCAGCAGCCAAGTCCCCGGGGGGGCGGCTGACTACAATGAGCAGTTCTTC.

The rearrangement uses TRBV5-1 and TRBJ2-7, with a possible D match to TRBD1 (6 bases). CDR1 and CDR2 (germline): SGHRS, YFSETQ. Trimming took off 0 bases at V and 2 bases at J, with 9 bases between the two ends. This CDR3 is built from 14 residues. Here the CDR3 DNA reads TGCGCCAGCAGCTTGGCAGGGGACGCCTACGAGCAGTACTTC. It encodes CASSLAGDAYEQYF.

The CDR3 DNA follows: TGTGCCAGCAGCCATCGTGGGGGCGGGAGGGCCTACGAGCAGTACTTC. It translates to CASSHRGGGRAYEQYF. V usage is TRBV7-2 and J usage is TRBJ2-7; TRBD2 matches at 9 bases. CDR3 length: 16 residues. Germline CDR1 SGHTA, CDR2 FQGNSA. V was pared by 5 bases and J by 2 bases, with 10 bases of the junction left unmatched.

V gene TRBV29-1 combines with J gene TRBJ1-5, with 10 nucleotides matching TRBD1. V shed 6 bases, J shed 4 bases, and the junction held 6 bases outside the gene matches. The CDR3 runs 14 residues. Germline V CDR1 and CDR2: SQVTM, ANQGSEA. The CDR3 sequence is CSVTGTGVNQPQHF. CDR3 nucleotide sequence: TGCAGCGTGACCGGGACAGGGGTTAATCAGCCCCAGCATTTT.

CDR3 residues: CASSFQGQGLYEQYF. The CDR3 coding sequence is TGTGCCAGCAGCTTCCAAGGACAGGGACTCTACGAGCAGTACTTC. The genes are TRBV9 and TRBJ2-7; 8 bases match TRBD1. Germline assignment: CDR1 SGDLS and CDR2 YYNGEE. The CDR3 extends over 15 amino acids. Unmatched junction bases numbered 9, after V lost 4 bases and J lost 3 bases.

The chain links TRBV28 to TRBJ2-7; D is perhaps TRBD1 (6 bases). CDR3 length: 15 amino acids. V was cut by 3 bases and J by 5 bases, with 17 bases left in between. The germline V gene encodes CDR1 MDHEN and CDR2 SYDVKM. The CDR3 spells CASSFYYPAGDEQYF. For the CDR3, the DNA is TGTGCCAGCAGTTTTTACTACCCGGCAGGGGACGAGCAGTACTTC.

The rearrangement links TRBV11-2 to TRBJ1-6; D unresolved. V dropped 5 bases and J dropped 5 bases, with 13 bases sitting between them. Germline assignment: CDR1 SGHAT and CDR2 FQNNGV. The CDR3 length is 15 residues. This chain's CDR3 is CASSVRAANNSPLHF. The CDR3 bases are TGTGCCAGCAGCGTGAGGGCAGCCAATAATTCACCCCTCCACTTT.

This sequence joins TRBV6-6 and TRBJ2-3; no reliable D call. V gave up 1 base and J gave up 0 bases, with 11 bases separating them. The germline gives CDR1 MNHNY, CDR2 SVGAGI (reference sequence). This CDR3 has 16 amino acids. In DNA, the CDR3 is TGTGCCAGCAGTTACTTTGGAGTAGCTAGCACAGATACGCAGTATTTT. This gives the protein CASSYFGVASTDTQYF.